The TCR beta chain described here comes from a study of cytomegalovirus exposure and HLA in healthy donors. The PCR used 60 Vbeta and 13 Jbeta primers. Only in-frame clones appear in the TCRdb table, and some are missing; sequencing was by immunoSEQ multiplex PCR. This sample's table reports 130,000 to 150,000 clones. Study observations and caveats: A cluster of highly shared sequence variants was likely a sequencing artifact. The analysis excluded some indistinguishable V segments, including TRBV6-2 and TRBV6-3.

In regard to this clone: Its antigen remains unidentified.

J gave up 2 bases and V 0 bases, and 2 bases lay outside the gene matches. Germline V gene lookup returns CDR1 SGHRS and CDR2 YFSETQ. This CDR3 has 17 amino acids. The sequencing input was PBMCs. The source of this sequence is a male donor in good health and CMV-seronegative. The rearrangement joins TRBV5-1 to TRBJ2-1; 13 nucleotides line up with TRBD2. The chain's CDR3 is CASSLAGTSGAYNEQFF. The CDR3 DNA sequence: TGCGCCAGCAGCTTGGCGGGGACTAGCGGGGCCTACAATGAGCAGTTCTTC.